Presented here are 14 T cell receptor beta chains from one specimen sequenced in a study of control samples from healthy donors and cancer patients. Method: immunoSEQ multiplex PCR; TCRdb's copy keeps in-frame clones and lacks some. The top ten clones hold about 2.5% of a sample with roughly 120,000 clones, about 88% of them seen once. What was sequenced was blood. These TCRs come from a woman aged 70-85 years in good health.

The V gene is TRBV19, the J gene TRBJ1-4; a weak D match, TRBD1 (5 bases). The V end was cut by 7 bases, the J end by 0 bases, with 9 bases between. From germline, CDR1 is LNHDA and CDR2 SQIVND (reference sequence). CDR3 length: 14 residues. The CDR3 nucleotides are TGTGCCAGTATCCCGACAGCAACTAATGAAAAACTGTTTTTT. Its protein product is CASIPTATNEKLFF.

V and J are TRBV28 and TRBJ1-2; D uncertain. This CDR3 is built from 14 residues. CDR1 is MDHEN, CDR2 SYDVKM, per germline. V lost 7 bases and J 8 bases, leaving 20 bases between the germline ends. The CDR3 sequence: CASTTVRTSKGYTF. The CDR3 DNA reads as TGTGCCAGCACCACCGTCCGGACTTCAAAAGGCTACACCTTC.

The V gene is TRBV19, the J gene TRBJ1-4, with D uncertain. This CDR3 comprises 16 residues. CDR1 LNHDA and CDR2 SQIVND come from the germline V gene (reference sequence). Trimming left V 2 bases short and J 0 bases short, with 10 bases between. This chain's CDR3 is CASSIRHYATNEKLFF. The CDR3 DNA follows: TGTGCCAGTAGTATACGGCACTATGCAACTAATGAAAAACTGTTTTTT. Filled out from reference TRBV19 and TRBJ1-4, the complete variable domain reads DGGITQSPKYLFRKEGQNVTLSCEQNLNHDAMYWYRQDPGQGLRLIYYSQIVNDFQKGDIAEGYSVSREKKESFPLTVTSAQKNPTAFYLCASSIRHYATNEKLFFGSGTQLSVL.

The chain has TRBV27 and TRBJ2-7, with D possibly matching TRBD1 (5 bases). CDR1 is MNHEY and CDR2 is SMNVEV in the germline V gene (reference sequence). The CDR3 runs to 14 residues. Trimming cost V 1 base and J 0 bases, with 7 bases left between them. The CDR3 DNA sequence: TGTGCCAGCAGTTTATACAGGAGCTCCTACGAGCAGTACTTC. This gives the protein CASSLYRSSYEQYF.

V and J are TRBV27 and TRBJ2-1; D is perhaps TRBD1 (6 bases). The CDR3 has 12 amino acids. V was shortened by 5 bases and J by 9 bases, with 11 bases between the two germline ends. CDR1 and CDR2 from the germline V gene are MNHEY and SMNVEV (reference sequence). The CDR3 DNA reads TGTGCCAGCAGTCCAGGGGCGGGTGAGCAGTTCTTC. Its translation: CASSPGAGEQFF.

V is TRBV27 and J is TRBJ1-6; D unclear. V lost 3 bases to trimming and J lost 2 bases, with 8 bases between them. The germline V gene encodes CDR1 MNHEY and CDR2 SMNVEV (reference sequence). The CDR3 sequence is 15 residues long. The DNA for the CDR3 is TGTGCCAGCAGTTTCAAGGGCACCTATAATTCACCCCTCCACTTT. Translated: CASSFKGTYNSPLHF.

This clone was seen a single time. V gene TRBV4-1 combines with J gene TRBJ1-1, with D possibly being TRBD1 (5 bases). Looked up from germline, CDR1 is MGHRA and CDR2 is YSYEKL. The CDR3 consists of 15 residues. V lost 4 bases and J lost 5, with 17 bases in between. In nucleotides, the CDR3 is TGCGCCAGCAGCCGACAATCGGAGGGGTTAACTGAAGCTTTCTTT. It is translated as CASSRQSEGLTEAFF.

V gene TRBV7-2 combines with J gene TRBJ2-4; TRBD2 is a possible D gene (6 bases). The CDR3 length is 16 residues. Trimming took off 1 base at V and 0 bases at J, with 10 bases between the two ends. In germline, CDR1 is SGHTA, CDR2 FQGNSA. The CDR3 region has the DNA TGTGCCAGCAGCTTAGGATGGGGACTAGCCAAAAACATTCAGTACTTC. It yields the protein CASSLGWGLAKNIQYF.

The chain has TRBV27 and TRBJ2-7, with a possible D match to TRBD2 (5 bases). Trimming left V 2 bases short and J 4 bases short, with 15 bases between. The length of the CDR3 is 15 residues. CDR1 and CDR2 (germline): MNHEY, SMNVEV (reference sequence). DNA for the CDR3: TGTGCCAGCAGTTTACGCGGACCGAGGGCGTACGAGCAGTACTTC. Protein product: CASSLRGPRAYEQYF.

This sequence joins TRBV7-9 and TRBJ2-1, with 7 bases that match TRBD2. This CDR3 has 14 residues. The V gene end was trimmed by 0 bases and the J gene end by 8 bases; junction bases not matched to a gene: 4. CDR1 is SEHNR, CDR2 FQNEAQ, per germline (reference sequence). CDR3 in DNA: TGTGCCAGCAGCTTAGCCGGGGGGAGGGATGAGCAGTTCTTC. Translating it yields CASSLAGGRDEQFF. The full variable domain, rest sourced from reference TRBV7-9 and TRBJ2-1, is DTGVSQNPRHKITKRGQNVTFRCDPISEHNRLYWYRQTLGQGPEFLTYFQNEAQLEKSRLLSDRFSAERPKGSFSTLEIQRTEQGDSAMYLCASSLAGGRDEQFFGPGTRLTVL.

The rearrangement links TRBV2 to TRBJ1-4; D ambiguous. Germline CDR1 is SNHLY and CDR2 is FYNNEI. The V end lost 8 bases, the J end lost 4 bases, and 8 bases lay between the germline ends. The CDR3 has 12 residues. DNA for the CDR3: TGTGCCAGCCACATTGGTAATGAAAAACTGTTTTTT. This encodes CASHIGNEKLFF.

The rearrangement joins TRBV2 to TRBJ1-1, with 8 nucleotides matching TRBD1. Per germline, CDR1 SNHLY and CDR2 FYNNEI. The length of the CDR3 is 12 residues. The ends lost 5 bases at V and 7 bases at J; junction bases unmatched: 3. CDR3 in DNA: TGTGCCAGCAGTCAGGGGGCTTTTGAAGCTTTCTTT. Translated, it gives CASSQGAFEAFF.

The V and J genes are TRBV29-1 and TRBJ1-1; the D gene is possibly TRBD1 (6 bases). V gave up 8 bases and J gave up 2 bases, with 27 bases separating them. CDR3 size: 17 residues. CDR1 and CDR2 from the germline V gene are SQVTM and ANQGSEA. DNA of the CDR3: TGCAGCTCCTGGGGTGAGGGGGGCCCAGCACCCAACACTGAAGCTTTCTTT. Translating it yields CSSWGEGGPAPNTEAFF.

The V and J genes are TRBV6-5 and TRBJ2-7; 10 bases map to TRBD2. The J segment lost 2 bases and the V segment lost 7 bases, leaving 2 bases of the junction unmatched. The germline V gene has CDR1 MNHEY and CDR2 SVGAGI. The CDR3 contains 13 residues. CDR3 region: CASKLAGPYEQYF. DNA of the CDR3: TGTGCCAGCAAACTAGCGGGGCCCTACGAGCAGTACTTC.